Listed below are T cell receptor beta chains from one sample, sequenced in a study of blood T cells in healthy people across ages. TCRdb re-called the 5' RACE reads through MiXCR, storing one row per CDR3 protein. The sample lists 1.2 million to 1.5 million distinct CDR3 sequences; roughly 64% were seen once. The source material was blood. These receptors all stem from a man younger than 35 in good health. CDR3s include the opening cysteine and the closing phenylalanine or tryptophan.

j_gene: TRBJ1-5
v_gene: TRBV4-2
CDR3aa: CASSQGDGSNQPQHF

j_gene: TRBJ1-2
v_gene: TRBV6-5
CDR3aa: CASSYDRLRGYTF

j_gene: TRBJ1-2
v_gene: TRBV20-1
CDR3aa: CSASDTTGNGYTF

j_gene: TRBJ2-7
v_gene: TRBV27
CDR3aa: CATATAVSSYEQYF

j_gene: TRBJ2-7
v_gene: TRBV12-3/TRBV12-4
CDR3aa: CASSRVLAGSSYEQYF

j_gene: TRBJ1-4
v_gene: TRBV11-1
CDR3aa: CASSPRDRNEKLFF

j_gene: TRBJ2-5
v_gene: TRBV12-3/TRBV12-4
CDR3aa: CASSLLSRGEKETQYF

j_gene: TRBJ1-1
v_gene: TRBV4-3
CDR3aa: CASSQDRLSNTEAFF

j_gene: TRBJ2-5
v_gene: TRBV7-9
CDR3aa: CASSLNAGETQYF

j_gene: TRBJ1-5
v_gene: TRBV5-5
CDR3aa: CASSLTGQRGNQPQHF

j_gene: TRBJ1-1
v_gene: TRBV14
CDR3aa: CASSRSLTVNTVAFF

j_gene: TRBJ2-2
v_gene: TRBV5-1
CDR3aa: CASSINRQPGELFF

j_gene: TRBJ2-7
v_gene: TRBV14
CDR3aa: CASSRRVLPYEQYF

j_gene: TRBJ2-1
v_gene: TRBV29-1
CDR3aa: CSAAAGTGGYNEQFF

j_gene: TRBJ2-3
v_gene: TRBV2
CDR3aa: CTSSKGTGRIDTQYF

j_gene: TRBJ2-3
v_gene: TRBV28
CDR3aa: CASSFEDRGADTQYF

j_gene: TRBJ1-2
v_gene: TRBV10-3
CDR3aa: CAIPGQDGYTF

j_gene: TRBJ1-5
v_gene: TRBV12-3/TRBV12-4
CDR3aa: CASSFYNQPQHF

j_gene: TRBJ2-7
v_gene: TRBV12-3/TRBV12-4
CDR3aa: CASSLVAGLFTEQYF

j_gene: TRBJ2-1
v_gene: TRBV9
CDR3aa: CASSVAGTSGYNEQFF

j_gene: TRBJ2-4
v_gene: TRBV29-1
CDR3aa: CTRRGGSWIQYF

j_gene: TRBJ2-3
v_gene: TRBV6-6
CDR3aa: CASSYDRGAADTQYF

j_gene: TRBJ2-5
v_gene: TRBV7-2
CDR3aa: CASSLASGGFNEQYF

j_gene: TRBJ2-5
v_gene: TRBV6-1
CDR3aa: CASTITGGTSIETQYF

j_gene: TRBJ2-7
v_gene: TRBV4-3
CDR3aa: CASSQARASGSYEQYF

j_gene: TRBJ2-3
v_gene: TRBV20-1
CDR3aa: CSAERGGSADTQYF

j_gene: TRBJ2-5
v_gene: TRBV20-1
CDR3aa: CSAKPGTGSQETQYF

j_gene: TRBJ1-2
v_gene: TRBV2
CDR3aa: CASSEFRQSTNYGYTF

j_gene: TRBJ2-6
v_gene: TRBV24-1
CDR3aa: CATSDPQGSGANVLTF

j_gene: TRBJ1-4
v_gene: TRBV29-1
CDR3aa: CSGQIATNEKLFF

j_gene: TRBJ1-2
v_gene: TRBV6-6
CDR3aa: CASSTGGQSPYGYTF

j_gene: TRBJ2-3
v_gene: TRBV9
CDR3aa: CASTLKALVSTDTQYF

j_gene: TRBJ2-7
v_gene: TRBV6-6
CDR3aa: CASSYATSDLYEQYF

j_gene: TRBJ2-3
v_gene: TRBV28
CDR3aa: CASQSPSTDTQYF

j_gene: TRBJ2-7
v_gene: TRBV20-1
CDR3aa: CSARDSLAEQYF

j_gene: TRBJ2-1
v_gene: TRBV7-2
CDR3aa: CASSLVTAQNEQFF

j_gene: TRBJ2-7
v_gene: TRBV7-9
CDR3aa: CAGSSHRYEQYF

j_gene: TRBJ1-1
v_gene: TRBV9
CDR3aa: CASSGDRGWTEAFF

j_gene: TRBJ2-5
v_gene: TRBV5-1
CDR3aa: CASSHYRGETQYF

j_gene: TRBJ1-2
v_gene: TRBV4-3
CDR3aa: CASSQELARTGYTF

j_gene: TRBJ2-7
v_gene: TRBV5-1
CDR3aa: CASRDRPSYEQYF

j_gene: TRBJ2-1
v_gene: TRBV7-2
CDR3aa: CASAQLWFEQFF

j_gene: TRBJ2-5
v_gene: TRBV7-6
CDR3aa: CASRGYGAEQETQYF